The rows below give T cell receptor beta chains drawn from one sample of a study of T-cell reconstitution after alpha-beta-depleted transplantation in children. TCRdb fed the PCR reads into MiXCR, producing one record per CDR3 protein. The table shows about 690,000 distinct CDR3 sequences, with roughly 17% occurring only once. The sample here was PBMCs from the stem cell graft donor, taken from the stem cell graft. The receptor source for this set is a human donor who donated a stem cell graft to a child with acute myeloid leukemia. The CDR3 runs from the conserved cysteine through the conserved F or W. Each record gives: D gene, V gene, clone size, J gene, CDR3 DNA, CDR3 protein. D genes are given only for firm matches. Clone size is stated in some rows and not others, as once, few, many or a class when expanded.

d_gene: TRBD2; v_gene: TRBV7-2; abundance: many; j_gene: TRBJ2-5; CDR3nt: TGTGCCAGCAGCTTACAGCGGGGGGGCCAAGAGACCCAGTACTTC; CDR3aa: CASSLQRGGQETQYF
d_gene: TRBD2; v_gene: TRBV20-1; abundance: many; j_gene: TRBJ2-1; CDR3nt: TGCAGTGCTACCAATAGCGGGGGGGCGACCTTGGGGCAGTTCTTC; CDR3aa: CSATNSGGATLGQFF
d_gene: -; v_gene: TRBV5-1; abundance: few; j_gene: TRBJ2-1; CDR3nt: TGCGCCAGCAGCTTGGTGGAGCCCTCCTACAATGAGCAGTTCTTC; CDR3aa: CASSLVEPSYNEQFF
d_gene: -; v_gene: TRBV7-2; abundance: -; j_gene: TRBJ1-2; CDR3nt: TGTGCCAGCGGCCGGGGTGAGGGCTATGGCTACACCTTC; CDR3aa: CASGRGEGYGYTF
d_gene: -; v_gene: TRBV10-1; abundance: -; j_gene: TRBJ1-4; CDR3nt: TGCGCCAGCACCATACAGGAGTTGAAGGCAACTAATGAAAAACTGTTTTTT; CDR3aa: CASTIQELKATNEKLFF
d_gene: TRBD1; v_gene: TRBV6-2/TRBV6-3; abundance: -; j_gene: TRBJ2-1; CDR3nt: TGTGCCAGCAGTTTAAGACAGGGGGCCCTCCAGAATGAGCAGTTCTTC; CDR3aa: CASSLRQGALQNEQFF
d_gene: -; v_gene: TRBV7-9; abundance: few; j_gene: TRBJ2-3; CDR3nt: TGTGCCAGCAGCTTCCCCGTCACAGATACGCAGTATTTT; CDR3aa: CASSFPVTDTQYF
d_gene: -; v_gene: TRBV5-5; abundance: many; j_gene: TRBJ2-2; CDR3nt: TGTGCCAGCAGCCTTACTTCGAGCCCGAACACCGGGGAGCTGTTTTTT; CDR3aa: CASSLTSSPNTGELFF
d_gene: TRBD1; v_gene: TRBV28; abundance: many; j_gene: TRBJ2-4; CDR3nt: TGTGCCAGCAGTTTAGGACGGGACAGGGGAATGTCGGACATTCAGTACTTC; CDR3aa: CASSLGRDRGMSDIQYF
d_gene: -; v_gene: TRBV7-2; abundance: -; j_gene: TRBJ1-1; CDR3nt: TGTGCCAGCAACCCTGGACTCACTGGTGAAGCTTTCTTT; CDR3aa: CASNPGLTGEAFF
d_gene: TRBD2; v_gene: TRBV7-2; abundance: few; j_gene: TRBJ2-1; CDR3nt: TGTGCCAGCAGCTTATATACTAGCGGGGGTTACAATGAGCAGTTCTTC; CDR3aa: CASSLYTSGGYNEQFF
d_gene: -; v_gene: TRBV20-1; abundance: many; j_gene: TRBJ2-7; CDR3nt: TGCAGTGCTAGGCCCGGGATGGATTACGAGCAGTACTTC; CDR3aa: CSARPGMDYEQYF
d_gene: TRBD2; v_gene: TRBV18; abundance: few; j_gene: TRBJ2-1; CDR3nt: TGTGCCAGCTCACCACTCCAAGGGACTAGCGGGGGGGCCGTCTACAATGAGCAGTTCTTC; CDR3aa: CASSPLQGTSGGAVYNEQFF
d_gene: -; v_gene: TRBV20-1; abundance: many; j_gene: TRBJ2-6; CDR3nt: TGCAGTGCTAGTTTGCAAGGCCTCTCCTCTGGGGCCAACGTCCTGACTTTC; CDR3aa: CSASLQGLSSGANVLTF
d_gene: TRBD1; v_gene: TRBV3-1; abundance: once; j_gene: TRBJ1-6; CDR3nt: TGTGCCAGCGGCGGACAGGGGAATTCACCCCTCCACTTT; CDR3aa: CASGGQGNSPLHF
d_gene: TRBD2; v_gene: TRBV9; abundance: -; j_gene: TRBJ2-3; CDR3nt: TGTGCCAGCAGCCCACGAAACTCCTACGGGGGGGCCAGCACAGATACGCAGTATTTT; CDR3aa: CASSPRNSYGGASTDTQYF
d_gene: -; v_gene: TRBV4-3; abundance: -; j_gene: TRBJ2-1; CDR3nt: TGCGCCAGCAGCCAAGAAAGAGTCTCAGGCTCCTACAATGAGCAGTTCTTC; CDR3aa: CASSQERVSGSYNEQFF
d_gene: -; v_gene: TRBV6-2/TRBV6-3; abundance: -; j_gene: TRBJ2-7; CDR3nt: TGTGCCAGCAGCTTTCGACTAGGTTCCTACGAGCAGTACTTC; CDR3aa: CASSFRLGSYEQYF